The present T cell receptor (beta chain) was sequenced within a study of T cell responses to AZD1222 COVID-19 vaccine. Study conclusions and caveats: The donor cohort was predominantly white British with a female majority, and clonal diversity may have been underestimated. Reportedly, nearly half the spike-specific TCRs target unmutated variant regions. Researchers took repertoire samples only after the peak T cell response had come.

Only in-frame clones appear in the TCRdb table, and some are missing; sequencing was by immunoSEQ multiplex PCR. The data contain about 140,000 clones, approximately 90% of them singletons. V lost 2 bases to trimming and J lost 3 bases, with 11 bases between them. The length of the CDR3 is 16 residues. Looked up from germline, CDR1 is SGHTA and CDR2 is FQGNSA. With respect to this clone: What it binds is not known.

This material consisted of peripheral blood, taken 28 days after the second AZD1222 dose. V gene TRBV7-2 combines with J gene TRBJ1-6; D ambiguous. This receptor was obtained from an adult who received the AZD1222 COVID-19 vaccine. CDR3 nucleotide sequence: TGTGCCAGCAGCTTATCGACAAGCAGCTATAATTCACCCCTCCACTTT. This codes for CASSLSTSSYNSPLHF.